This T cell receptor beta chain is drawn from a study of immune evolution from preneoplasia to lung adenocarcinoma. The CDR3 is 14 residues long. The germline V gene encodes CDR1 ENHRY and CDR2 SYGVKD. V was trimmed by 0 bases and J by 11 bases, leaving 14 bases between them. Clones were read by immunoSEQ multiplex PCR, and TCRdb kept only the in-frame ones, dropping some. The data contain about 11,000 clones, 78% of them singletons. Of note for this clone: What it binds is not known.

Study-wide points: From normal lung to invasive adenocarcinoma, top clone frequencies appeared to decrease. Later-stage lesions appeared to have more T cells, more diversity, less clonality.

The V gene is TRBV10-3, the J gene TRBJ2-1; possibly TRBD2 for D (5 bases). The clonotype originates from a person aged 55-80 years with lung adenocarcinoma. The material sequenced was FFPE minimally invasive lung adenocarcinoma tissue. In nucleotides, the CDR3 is TGTGCCATCAGTGAGTCATATGAGGGCGGCAAGCAGTTCTTC. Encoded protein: CAISESYEGGKQFF.